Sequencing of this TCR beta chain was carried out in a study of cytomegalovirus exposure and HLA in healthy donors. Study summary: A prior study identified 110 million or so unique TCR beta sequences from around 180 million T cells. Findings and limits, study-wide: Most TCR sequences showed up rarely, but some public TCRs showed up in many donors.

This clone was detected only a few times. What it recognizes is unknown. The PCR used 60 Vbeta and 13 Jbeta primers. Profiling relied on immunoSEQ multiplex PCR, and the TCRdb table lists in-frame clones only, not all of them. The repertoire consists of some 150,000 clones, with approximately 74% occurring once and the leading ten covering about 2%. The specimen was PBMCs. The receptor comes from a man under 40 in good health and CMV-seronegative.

CDR3: CASSLPDRNQPQHF. DNA for the CDR3: TGTGCCAGCAGTTTACCCGACAGGAATCAGCCCCAGCATTTT. This chain connects TRBV28 to TRBJ1-5; weak D call: TRBD1 (6 bases). The germline V and J ends were trimmed by 2 bases and 4 bases, with 9 bases remaining between them. The germline gives CDR1 MDHEN, CDR2 SYDVKM. The CDR3 sequence is 14 residues long. The whole variable domain, filled in from reference TRBV28 and TRBJ1-5, reads DVKVTQSSRYLVKRTGEKVFLECVQDMDHENMFWYRQDPGLGLRLIYFSYDVKMKEKGDIPEGYSVSREKKERFSLILESASTNQTSMYLCASSLPDRNQPQHFGDGTRLSIL.